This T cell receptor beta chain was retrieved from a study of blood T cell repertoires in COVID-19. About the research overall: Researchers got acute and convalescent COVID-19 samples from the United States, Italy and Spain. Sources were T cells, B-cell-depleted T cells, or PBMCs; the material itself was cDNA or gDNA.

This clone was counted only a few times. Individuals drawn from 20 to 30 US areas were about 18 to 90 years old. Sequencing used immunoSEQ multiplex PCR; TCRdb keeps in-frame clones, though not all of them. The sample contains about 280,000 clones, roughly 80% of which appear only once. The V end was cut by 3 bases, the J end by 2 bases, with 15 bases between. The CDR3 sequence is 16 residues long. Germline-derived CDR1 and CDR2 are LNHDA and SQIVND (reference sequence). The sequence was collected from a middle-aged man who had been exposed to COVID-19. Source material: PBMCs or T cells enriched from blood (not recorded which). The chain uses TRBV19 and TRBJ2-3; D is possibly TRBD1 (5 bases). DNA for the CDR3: TGTGCCAGTAGTATTGGTCAGGGAAGTCTCACAGATACGCAGTATTTT. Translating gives CASSIGQGSLTDTQYF. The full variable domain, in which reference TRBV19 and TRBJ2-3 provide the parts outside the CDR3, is DGGITQSPKYLFRKEGQNVTLSCEQNLNHDAMYWYRQDPGQGLRLIYYSQIVNDFQKGDIAEGYSVSREKKESFPLTVTSAQKNPTAFYLCASSIGQGSLTDTQYFGPGTRLTVL.